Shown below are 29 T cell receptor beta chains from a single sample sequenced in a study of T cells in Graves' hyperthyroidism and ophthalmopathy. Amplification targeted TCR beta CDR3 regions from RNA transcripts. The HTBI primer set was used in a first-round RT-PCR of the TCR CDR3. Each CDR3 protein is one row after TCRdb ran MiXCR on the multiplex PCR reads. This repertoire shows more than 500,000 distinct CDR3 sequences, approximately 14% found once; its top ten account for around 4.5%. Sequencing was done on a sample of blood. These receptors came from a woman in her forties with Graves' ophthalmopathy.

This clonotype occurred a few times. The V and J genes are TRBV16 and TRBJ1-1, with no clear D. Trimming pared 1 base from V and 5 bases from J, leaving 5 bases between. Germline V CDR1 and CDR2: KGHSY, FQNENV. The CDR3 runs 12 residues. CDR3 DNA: TGTGCCAGCAGCCAATTCCTAACTGAAGCTTTCTTT. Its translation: CASSQFLTEAFF.

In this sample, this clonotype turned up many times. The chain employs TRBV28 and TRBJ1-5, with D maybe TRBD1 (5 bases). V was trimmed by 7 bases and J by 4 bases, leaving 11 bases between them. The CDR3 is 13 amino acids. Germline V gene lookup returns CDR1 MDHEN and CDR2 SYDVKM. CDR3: CASIPQGNQPQHF. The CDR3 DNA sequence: TGTGCCAGCATCCCGCAGGGAAATCAGCCCCAGCATTTT.

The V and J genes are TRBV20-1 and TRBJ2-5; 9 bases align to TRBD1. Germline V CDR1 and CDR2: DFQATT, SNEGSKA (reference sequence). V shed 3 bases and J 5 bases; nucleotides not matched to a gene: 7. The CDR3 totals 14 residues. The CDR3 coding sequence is TGCAGTGCTAGTGGAACAGGGGGCGAGGAGACCCAGTACTTC. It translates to CSASGTGGEETQYF.

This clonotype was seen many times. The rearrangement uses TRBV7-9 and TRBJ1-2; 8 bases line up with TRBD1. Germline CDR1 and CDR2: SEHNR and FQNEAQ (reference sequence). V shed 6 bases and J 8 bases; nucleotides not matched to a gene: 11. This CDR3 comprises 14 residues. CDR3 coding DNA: TGTGCCAGCAGTTCCTACAAGACAGGGGACGGCTACACCTTC. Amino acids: CASSSYKTGDGYTF. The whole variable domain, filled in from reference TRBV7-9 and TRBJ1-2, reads DTGVSQNPRHKITKRGQNVTFRCDPISEHNRLYWYRQTLGQGPEFLTYFQNEAQLEKSRLLSDRFSAERPKGSFSTLEIQRTEQGDSAMYLCASSSYKTGDGYTFGSGTRLTVV.

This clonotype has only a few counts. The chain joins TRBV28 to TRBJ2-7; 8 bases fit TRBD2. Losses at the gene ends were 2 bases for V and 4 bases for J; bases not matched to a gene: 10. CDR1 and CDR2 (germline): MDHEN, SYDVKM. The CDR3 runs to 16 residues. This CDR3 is CASSLITGGFIYEQYF. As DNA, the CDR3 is TGTGCCAGCAGTTTAATTACGGGAGGGTTTATATACGAGCAGTACTTC. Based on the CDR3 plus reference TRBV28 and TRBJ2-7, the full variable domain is DVKVTQSSRYLVKRTGEKVFLECVQDMDHENMFWYRQDPGLGLRLIYFSYDVKMKEKGDIPEGYSVSREKKERFSLILESASTNQTSMYLCASSLITGGFIYEQYFGPGTRLTVT.

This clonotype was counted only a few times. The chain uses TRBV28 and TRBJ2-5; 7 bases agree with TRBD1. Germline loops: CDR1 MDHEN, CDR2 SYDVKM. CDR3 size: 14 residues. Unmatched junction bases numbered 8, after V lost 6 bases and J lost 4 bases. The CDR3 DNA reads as TGTGCCAGCAGAATGACAGGGAGTCGAGAGACCCAGTACTTC. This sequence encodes CASRMTGSRETQYF. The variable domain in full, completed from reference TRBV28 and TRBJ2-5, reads DVKVTQSSRYLVKRTGEKVFLECVQDMDHENMFWYRQDPGLGLRLIYFSYDVKMKEKGDIPEGYSVSREKKERFSLILESASTNQTSMYLCASRMTGSRETQYFGPGTRLLVL.

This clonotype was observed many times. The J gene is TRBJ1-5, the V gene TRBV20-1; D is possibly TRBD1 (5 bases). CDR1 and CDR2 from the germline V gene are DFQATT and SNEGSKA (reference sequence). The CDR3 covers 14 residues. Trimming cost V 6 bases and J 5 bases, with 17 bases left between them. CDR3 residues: CSARRGAQDQPQHF. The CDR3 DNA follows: TGCAGTGCCAGAAGAGGGGCCCAAGATCAGCCCCAGCATTTT.

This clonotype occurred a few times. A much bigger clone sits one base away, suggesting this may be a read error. This CDR3 reads CACSAFSGNNYEQYF. The CDR3 DNA reads as TGTGCCTGCAGTGCCTTTAGCGGGAATAACTACGAGCAGTACTTC. The gene calls are TRBV6-1 and TRBJ2-7; 8 bases are shared with TRBD2. CDR3 size: 15 residues. Germline assignment: CDR1 MNHNS and CDR2 SASEGT.

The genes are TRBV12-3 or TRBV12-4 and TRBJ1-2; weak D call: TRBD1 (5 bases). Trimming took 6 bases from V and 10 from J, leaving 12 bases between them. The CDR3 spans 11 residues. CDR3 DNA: TGTGCCAGCAGGAAGGGGAGATTCTACACCTTC. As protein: CASRKGRFYTF.

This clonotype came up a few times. CDR3 protein: CASSPPENQETQYF. Written as DNA, the CDR3 is TGCGCCAGCAGCCCCCCGGAAAACCAAGAGACCCAGTACTTC. The V call is TRBV5-1, the J call TRBJ2-5, with D unresolved. CDR1 and CDR2 (germline): SGHRS, YFSETQ. This CDR3 is built from 14 residues. Trimming left V 4 bases short and J 0 bases short, with 10 bases between.

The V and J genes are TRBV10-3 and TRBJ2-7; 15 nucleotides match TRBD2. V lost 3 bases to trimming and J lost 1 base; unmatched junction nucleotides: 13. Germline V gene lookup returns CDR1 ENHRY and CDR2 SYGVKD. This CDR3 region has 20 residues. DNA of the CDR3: TGTGCCATCAGTGACTCCTCGGGACTAGCGGGAGGCCCTCCTTCCTACGAGCAGTACTTC. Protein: CAISDSSGLAGGPPSYEQYF.

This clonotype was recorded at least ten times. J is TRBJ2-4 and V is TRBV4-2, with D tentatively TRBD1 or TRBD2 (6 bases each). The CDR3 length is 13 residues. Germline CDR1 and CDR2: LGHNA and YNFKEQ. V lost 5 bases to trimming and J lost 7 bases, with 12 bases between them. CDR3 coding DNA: TGTGCCAGCAGCGGGCTAGGGGGGAACATTCAGTACTTC. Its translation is CASSGLGGNIQYF.

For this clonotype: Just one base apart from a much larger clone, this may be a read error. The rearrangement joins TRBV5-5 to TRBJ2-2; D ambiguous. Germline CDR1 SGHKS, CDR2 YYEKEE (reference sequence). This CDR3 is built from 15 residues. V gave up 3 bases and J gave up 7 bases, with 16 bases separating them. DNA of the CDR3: TGTGCCAGCAGCTCCGGACCGGTCCTAAGCGGGGAGCTGTTTTTT. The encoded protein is CASSSGPVLSGELFF.

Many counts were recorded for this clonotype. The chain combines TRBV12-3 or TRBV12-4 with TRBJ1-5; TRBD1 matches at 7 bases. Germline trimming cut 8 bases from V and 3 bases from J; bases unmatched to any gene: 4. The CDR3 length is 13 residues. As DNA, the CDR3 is TGTGCCAGCGGAACAGGGGACAATCAGCCCCAGCATTTT. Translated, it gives CASGTGDNQPQHF.

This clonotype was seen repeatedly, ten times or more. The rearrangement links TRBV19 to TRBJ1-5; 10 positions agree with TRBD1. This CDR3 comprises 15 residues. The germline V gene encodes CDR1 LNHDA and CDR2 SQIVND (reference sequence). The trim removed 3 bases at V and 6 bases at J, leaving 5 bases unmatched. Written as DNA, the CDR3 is TGTGCCAGTAGTATGACAGGGGGCGCCGGTCAGCCCCAGCATTTT. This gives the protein CASSMTGGAGQPQHF. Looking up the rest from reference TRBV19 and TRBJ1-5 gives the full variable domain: DGGITQSPKYLFRKEGQNVTLSCEQNLNHDAMYWYRQDPGQGLRLIYYSQIVNDFQKGDIAEGYSVSREKKESFPLTVTSAQKNPTAFYLCASSMTGGAGQPQHFGDGTRLSIL.

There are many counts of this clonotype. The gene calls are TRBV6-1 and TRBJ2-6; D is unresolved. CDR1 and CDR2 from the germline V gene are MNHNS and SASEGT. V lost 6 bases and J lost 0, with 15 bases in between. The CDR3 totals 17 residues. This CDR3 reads CASRPSLMGSGANVLTF. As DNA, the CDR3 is TGTGCCAGCAGACCCTCCTTGATGGGCTCTGGGGCCAACGTCCTGACTTTC.

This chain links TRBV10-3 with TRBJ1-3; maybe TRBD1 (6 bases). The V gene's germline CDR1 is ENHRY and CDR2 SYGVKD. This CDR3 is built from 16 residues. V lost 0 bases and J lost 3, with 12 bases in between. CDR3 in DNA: TGTGCCATCAGTGAGTCGGCGGGGGCTAATGGAAACACCATATATTTT. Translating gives CAISESAGANGNTIYF.

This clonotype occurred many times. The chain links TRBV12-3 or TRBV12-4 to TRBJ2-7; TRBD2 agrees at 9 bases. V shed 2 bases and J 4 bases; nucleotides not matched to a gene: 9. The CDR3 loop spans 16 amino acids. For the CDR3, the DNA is TGTGCCAGCAGTTTAACCGGAGGAGGACTAGCGTACGAGCAGTACTTC. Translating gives CASSLTGGGLAYEQYF.

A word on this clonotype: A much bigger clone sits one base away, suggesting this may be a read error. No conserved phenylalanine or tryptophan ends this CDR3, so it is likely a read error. Here the CDR3 DNA reads TGCGCCAGCAGCCTAGCACCACCCGGGACAGGGTTTGATGGCTACACCTCC. The encoded protein is CASSLAPPGTGFDGYTS. The chain uses TRBV4-3 and TRBJ1-2, with 9 positions matching TRBD1. V was pared by 4 bases and J by 6 bases, with 15 bases of the junction left unmatched. Germline V gene lookup returns CDR1 LGHNA and CDR2 YSLEER. The CDR3 covers 17 residues.

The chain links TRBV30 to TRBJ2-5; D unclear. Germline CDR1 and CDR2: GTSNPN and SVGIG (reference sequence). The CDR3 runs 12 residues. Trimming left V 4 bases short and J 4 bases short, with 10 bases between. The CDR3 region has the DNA TGTGCCTGGAATACGGGCGGAGAGACCCAGTACTTC. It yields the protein CAWNTGGETQYF.

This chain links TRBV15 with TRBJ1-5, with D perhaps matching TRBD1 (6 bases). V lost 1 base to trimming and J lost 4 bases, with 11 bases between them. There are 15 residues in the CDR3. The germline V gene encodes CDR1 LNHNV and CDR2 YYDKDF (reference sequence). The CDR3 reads CATSRGGQGNQPQHF. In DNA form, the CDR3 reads TGTGCCACCAGCAGAGGGGGGCAGGGAAATCAGCCCCAGCATTTT.

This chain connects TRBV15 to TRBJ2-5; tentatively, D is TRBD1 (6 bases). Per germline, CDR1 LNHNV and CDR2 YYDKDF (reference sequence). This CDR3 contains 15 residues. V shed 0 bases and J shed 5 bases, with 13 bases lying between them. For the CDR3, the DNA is TGTGCCACCAGCAGAGATCTGCAGGGGTTGGAGACCCAGTACTTC. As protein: CATSRDLQGLETQYF.

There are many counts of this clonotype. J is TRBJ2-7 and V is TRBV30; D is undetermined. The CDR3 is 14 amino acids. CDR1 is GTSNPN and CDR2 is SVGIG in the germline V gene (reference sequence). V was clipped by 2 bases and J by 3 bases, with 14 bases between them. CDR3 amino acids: CAWSSDMTLYEQYF. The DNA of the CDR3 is TGTGCCTGGAGTTCCGATATGACCCTCTACGAGCAGTACTTC.

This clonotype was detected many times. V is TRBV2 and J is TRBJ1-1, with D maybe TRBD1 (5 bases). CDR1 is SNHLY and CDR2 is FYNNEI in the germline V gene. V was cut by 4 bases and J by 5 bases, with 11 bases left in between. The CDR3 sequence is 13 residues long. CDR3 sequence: CASSVQEGTEAFF. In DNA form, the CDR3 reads TGTGCCAGCAGTGTACAGGAGGGAACTGAAGCTTTCTTT.

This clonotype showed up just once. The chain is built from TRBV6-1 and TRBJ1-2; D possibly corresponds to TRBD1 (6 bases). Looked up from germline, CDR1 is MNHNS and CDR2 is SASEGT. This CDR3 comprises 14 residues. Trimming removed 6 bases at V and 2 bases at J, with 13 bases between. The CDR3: CASRNTGRNYGYTF. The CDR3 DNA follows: TGTGCCAGCAGGAACACAGGGAGGAACTATGGCTACACCTTC.

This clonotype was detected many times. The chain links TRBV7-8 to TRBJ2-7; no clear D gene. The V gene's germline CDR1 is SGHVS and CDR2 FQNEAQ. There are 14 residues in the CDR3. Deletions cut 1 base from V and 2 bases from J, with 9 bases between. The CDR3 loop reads CASSLGQNPYEQYF. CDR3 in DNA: TGTGCCAGCAGCTTAGGACAAAACCCCTACGAGCAGTACTTC. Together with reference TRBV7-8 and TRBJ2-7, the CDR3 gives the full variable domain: GAGVSQSPRYKVAKRGQDVALRCDPISGHVSLFWYQQALGQGPEFLTYFQNEAQLDKSGLPSDRFFAERPEGSVSTLKIQRTQQEDSAVYLCASSLGQNPYEQYFGPGTRLTVT.

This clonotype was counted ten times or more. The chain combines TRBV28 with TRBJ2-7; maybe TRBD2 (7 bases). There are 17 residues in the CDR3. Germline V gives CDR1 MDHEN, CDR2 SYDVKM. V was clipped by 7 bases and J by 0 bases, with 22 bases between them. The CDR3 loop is CASTLVRGARSSYEQYF. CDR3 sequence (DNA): TGTGCCAGCACCCTTGTCCGGGGGGCGCGAAGCTCCTACGAGCAGTACTTC. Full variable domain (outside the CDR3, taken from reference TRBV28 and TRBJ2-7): DVKVTQSSRYLVKRTGEKVFLECVQDMDHENMFWYRQDPGLGLRLIYFSYDVKMKEKGDIPEGYSVSREKKERFSLILESASTNQTSMYLCASTLVRGARSSYEQYFGPGTRLTVT.

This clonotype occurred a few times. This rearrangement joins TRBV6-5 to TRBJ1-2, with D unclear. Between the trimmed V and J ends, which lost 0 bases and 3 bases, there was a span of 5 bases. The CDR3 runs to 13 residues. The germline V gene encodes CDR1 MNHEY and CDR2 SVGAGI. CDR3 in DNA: TGTGCCAGCAGTTACTCGGCAGACTATGGCTACACCTTC. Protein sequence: CASSYSADYGYTF.

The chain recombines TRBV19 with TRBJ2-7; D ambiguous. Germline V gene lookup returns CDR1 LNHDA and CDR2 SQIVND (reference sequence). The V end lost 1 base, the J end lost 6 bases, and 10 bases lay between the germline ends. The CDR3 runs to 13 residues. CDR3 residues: CASSIGLGFEQYF. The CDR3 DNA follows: TGTGCCAGTAGTATAGGGTTGGGCTTCGAGCAGTACTTC. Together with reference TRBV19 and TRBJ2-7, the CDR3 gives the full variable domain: DGGITQSPKYLFRKEGQNVTLSCEQNLNHDAMYWYRQDPGQGLRLIYYSQIVNDFQKGDIAEGYSVSREKKESFPLTVTSAQKNPTAFYLCASSIGLGFEQYFGPGTRLTVT.